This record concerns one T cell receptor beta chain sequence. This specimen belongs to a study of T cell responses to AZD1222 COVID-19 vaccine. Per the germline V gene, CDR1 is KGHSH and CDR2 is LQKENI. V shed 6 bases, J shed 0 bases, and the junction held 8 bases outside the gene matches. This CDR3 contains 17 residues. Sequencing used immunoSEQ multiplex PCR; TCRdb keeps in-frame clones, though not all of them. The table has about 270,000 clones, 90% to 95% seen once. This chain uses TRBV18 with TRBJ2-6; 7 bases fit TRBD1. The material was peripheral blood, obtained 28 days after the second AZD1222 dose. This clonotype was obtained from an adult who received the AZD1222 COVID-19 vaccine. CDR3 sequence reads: CASSQQGIHSGANVLTF. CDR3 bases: TGTGCCAGCTCCCAACAGGGGATACACTCTGGGGCCAACGTCCTGACTTTC.